These 8 T cell receptor beta chains came from one sample sequenced in a study of T cells after yellow fever vaccination. One entry per CDR3 protein results from TCRdb running MiXCR on the 5' RACE reads. The sample has some 300,000 distinct CDR3 sequences, approximately 10% seen once; the top ten hold about 3.7%. The specimen comprised CD4+ T cells sorted from PBMCs, sampled 5 days after the yellow fever booster vaccination. Receptors originate from a man between 18 and 35 years old who received the YFV17D yellow fever vaccine.

The rearrangement uses TRBV6-6 and TRBJ1-6; 7 bases are shared with TRBD1. The junction had 11 bases not matched to a gene; V was cut back by 0 bases and J by 0 bases. Germline V lookup: CDR1 MNHNY, CDR2 SVGAGI (reference sequence). This CDR3 comprises 20 residues. CDR3 sequence reads: CASSYSGPGGEGSYNSPLHF. CDR3 nucleotides: TGTGCCAGCAGTTACTCTGGTCCAGGGGGAGAGGGCTCCTATAATTCACCCCTCCACTTT.

The table lists this clonotype with many counts. This chain joins TRBV20-1 and TRBJ2-7; possible D gene TRBD1, 6 bases. This CDR3 contains 14 residues. The germline gives CDR1 DFQATT, CDR2 SNEGSKA (reference sequence). V gave up 0 bases and J gave up 6 bases, with 15 bases separating them. CDR3 DNA sequence: TGCAGTGCTAGAGAGAGGCAGGGGTTCGCCGAGCAGTACGTC. Its translation: CSARERQGFAEQYV.

This clonotype was found a few times. The chain recombines TRBV6-5 with TRBJ2-7; 7 bases match TRBD1. CDR1 is MNHEY and CDR2 is SVGAGI in the germline V gene. After removal of 6 bases from V and 1 base from J, the junction contained 3 bases not matched to a gene. The CDR3 totals 13 residues. The CDR3 coding sequence is TGTGCCAGCAGAGAGACAGGGTCCTACGAGCAGTACGTC. This gives the protein CASRETGSYEQYV.

Only a few counts were recorded for this clonotype. The rearrangement joins TRBV7-8 to TRBJ2-5; D gene ambiguous. The V gene lost 6 bases and the J gene lost 2 bases, with 10 bases spanning the gap. Germline CDR1 reads SGHVS; CDR2 reads FQNEAQ. The CDR3 spans 13 residues. The CDR3 DNA is TGTGCCAGCAGACGACGGGCACAAGAGACCCAGTACTTC. Translating gives CASRRRAQETQYF.

The chain uses TRBV7-8 and TRBJ2-5; the D is unclear. CDR1 and CDR2 (germline): SGHVS, FQNEAQ. V lost 0 bases to trimming and J lost 5 bases, with 7 bases between them. CDR3 length: 13 residues. The CDR3 DNA sequence: TGTGCCAGCAGCTTAGCTGGGTATGAGACCCAGTACTTC. Protein: CASSLAGYETQYF.

This clonotype was seen repeatedly, ten times or more. This chain uses TRBV12-3 or TRBV12-4 with TRBJ1-6; D unresolved. The ends were cut back, 4 bases at V and 0 bases at J, with 10 bases in the middle. This CDR3 has 16 amino acids. The CDR3 DNA reads as TGTGCCAGCAGTTCCGGCGGATTCTCCTATAATTCACCCCTCCACTTT. It translates to CASSSGGFSYNSPLHF.

This clonotype has more than one count but fewer than ten. J is TRBJ2-3 and V is TRBV4-3; a possible D gene is TRBD1 (5 bases). Germline CDR1 LGHNA, CDR2 YSLEER. The CDR3 extends over 15 amino acids. Trimming removed 5 bases at V and 4 bases at J, with 16 bases between. The CDR3 loop is CASSRDSLSADTQYF. The CDR3 region has the DNA TGCGCCAGCAGCAGAGACAGCTTATCCGCAGATACGCAGTATTTT.

The chain links TRBV6-4 to TRBJ1-5; 9 positions match TRBD1. V was pared by 0 bases and J by 6 bases, with 3 bases of the junction left unmatched. In germline, CDR1 is MRHNA, CDR2 SNTAGT. This CDR3 has 15 residues. CDR3 nucleotide sequence: TGTGCCAGCAGTGACTCTGGGACAGGGAGTCAGCCCCAGCATTTT. Protein product: CASSDSGTGSQPQHF.